The rows below give T cell receptor beta chains drawn from one sample of a study of multiple sclerosis patients with progressive multifocal leukoencephalopathy. The data were produced by immunoSEQ multiplex PCR, yet TCRdb's version contains in-frame clones alone and is incomplete. Seen here are around 27,000 clones, 90% observed once, and the top ten hold roughly 1.3%. The sample in question was PBMCs, obtained from a patient treated with natalizumab. All receptors derive from a human donor with multiple sclerosis. The CDR3 runs from the conserved cysteine through the conserved F or W. D genes are given only for firm matches. Clone size is given for some rows only: seen once, a few or many times, or a class if the clone is expanded.

j_call clone_size v_call d_call cdr3_nt cdr3_aa
TRBJ2-5 - TRBV6-6 TRBD1 TGTGCCAGCAGTCGGACAGGGAAGGAGACCCAGTACTTC CASSRTGKETQYF
TRBJ2-7 - TRBV6-1 - TGTGCCAGCAGAGCAAGAGACTACGAGCAGTACTTC CASRARDYEQYF
TRBJ2-5 - TRBV4-3 TRBD2 TGCGCCAGCAGCCAAGGGACTAGTTATGTGGAGACCCAGTACTTC CASSQGTSYVETQYF
TRBJ1-6 - TRBV7-8 - TGTGCCAGCAGCTTTAATAATTCACCCCTCCACTTT CASSFNNSPLHF
TRBJ1-2 - TRBV6-1 TRBD1 TGTGCCAGCAGTGGGGACAGGGGCGTACTAAAAGGCTACACCTTC CASSGDRGVLKGYTF
TRBJ2-2 once TRBV7-6 TRBD2 TGTGCCAGCAGCTTTACCGGGGGGGCCCCCGGGGAGCTGTTTTTT CASSFTGGAPGELFF
TRBJ1-1 - TRBV29-1 TRBD1 TGCAGCGTGGCGGGACAGGGGGCAGGGAGCACTGAAGCTTTCTTT CSVAGQGAGSTEAFF
TRBJ1-5 - TRBV30 - TGTGCCTGGAATCGAGTCAGCAATCAGCCCCAGCATTTT CAWNRVSNQPQHF
TRBJ1-4 - TRBV9 - TGTGCCAGCAGCGTAGGGGGAATGAGCTTGGAACTGTTTTTT CASSVGGMSLELFF
TRBJ2-3 - TRBV30 TRBD1 TGTGCCTGGAGCTCCGGGACAGGGGGCACAGATACGCAGTATTTT CAWSSGTGGTDTQYF
TRBJ2-7 - TRBV7-8 - TGTGCCAGCAGCTTCGGGACAAACTACTACGAGCAGTACTTC CASSFGTNYYEQYF
TRBJ2-3 - TRBV6-5 - TGTGCCAGCAGTTACGCGGGGAAAGATACGCAGTATTTT CASSYAGKDTQYF
TRBJ1-2 - TRBV4-1 - TGCGCCAGCAGCCAAGCCGGGGGCTCCTATGGCTACACCTTC CASSQAGGSYGYTF
TRBJ2-3 - TRBV18 - TGTGCCAGCTCACCCCGAAGGGCGAGCACAGATACGCAGTATTTT CASSPRRASTDTQYF
TRBJ2-7 - TRBV27 TRBD1 TGTGCCAGCAGTCCCATCGGGAGGACAGGGGTAAACGAGCAGTACTTC CASSPIGRTGVNEQYF
TRBJ1-1 once TRBV18 - TGTGCCAGCTCACCAGGGTTACAGGGAGTATCTGAAGCTTTCTTT CASSPGLQGVSEAFF
TRBJ2-7 - TRBV6-4 - TGTGCCAGCAGTGAATTCCCCTCCTCAAGCTCCTACGAGCAGTACTTC CASSEFPSSSSYEQYF